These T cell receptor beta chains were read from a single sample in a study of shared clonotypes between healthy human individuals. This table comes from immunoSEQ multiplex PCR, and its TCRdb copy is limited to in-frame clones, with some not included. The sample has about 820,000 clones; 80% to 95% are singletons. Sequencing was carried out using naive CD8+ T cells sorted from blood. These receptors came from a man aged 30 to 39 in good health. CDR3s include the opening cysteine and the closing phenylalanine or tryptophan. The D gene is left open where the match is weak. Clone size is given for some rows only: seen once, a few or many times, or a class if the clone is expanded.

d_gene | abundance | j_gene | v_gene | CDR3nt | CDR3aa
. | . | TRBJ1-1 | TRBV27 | TGTGCCAGCAGTTTATCCCAAGGCACTGAAGCTTTCTTT | CASSLSQGTEAFF
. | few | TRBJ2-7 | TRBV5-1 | TGCGCCAGCACCCAGAGGGCAGGGGGGACCTACGAGCAGTACTTC | CASTQRAGGTYEQYF
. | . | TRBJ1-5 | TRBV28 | TGTGCCAGCAGTTTTCCAGGGAGGGGGCAGCCCCAGCATTTT | CASSFPGRGQPQHF
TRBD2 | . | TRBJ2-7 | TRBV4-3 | TGCGCCAGCAGCCAAGATATCGGGGGGAACGAGCAGTACTTC | CASSQDIGGNEQYF
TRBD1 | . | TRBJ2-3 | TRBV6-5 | TGTGCCAGCAGTTACTACGGACAGGGTGTTCCAGATACGCAGTATTTT | CASSYYGQGVPDTQYF
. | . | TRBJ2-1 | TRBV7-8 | TGTGCCAGCAGCGATTCTAGGGAGCAGTTCTTC | CASSDSREQFF
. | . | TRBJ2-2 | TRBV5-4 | TGTGCCAGCAGCACCCTAGACTCCGGGGAGCTGTTTTTT | CASSTLDSGELFF
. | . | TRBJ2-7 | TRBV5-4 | TGTGCCAGCAGCCCGGGCCCTGGCTCCTACGAGCAGTACTTC | CASSPGPGSYEQYF
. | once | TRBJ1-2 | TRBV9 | TGTGCCAGCAGCGTAGCCGGTGAGGGCGCTGGCTACACCTTC | CASSVAGEGAGYTF
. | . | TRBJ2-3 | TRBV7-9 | TGTGCCAGCAGCTTAGAGGTGTCACACACAGATACGCAGTATTTT | CASSLEVSHTDTQYF
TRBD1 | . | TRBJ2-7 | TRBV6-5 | TGTGCCAGCAGCCCCAGAAACCGACAGGGCTACGAGCAGTACTTC | CASSPRNRQGYEQYF
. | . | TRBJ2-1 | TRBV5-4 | TGTGCCAGCAGCCCCGTAGCACAAACTATCGGACACTACCTGAACAATGAGCAGTTCTTC | CASSPVAQTIGHYLNNEQFF
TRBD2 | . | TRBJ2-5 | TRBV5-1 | TGCGCCAGCAGCTTGCTCGGAGCGGGAGGGTACCAAGAGACCCAGTACTTC | CASSLLGAGGYQETQYF
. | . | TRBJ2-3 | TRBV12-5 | TGTGCTAGTGGACCAGGGAGACTACAGTATTTT | CASGPGRLQYF
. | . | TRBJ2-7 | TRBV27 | TGTGCCAGCAGTTTAACTCTACCCGCCTACGAGCAGTACTTC | CASSLTLPAYEQYF
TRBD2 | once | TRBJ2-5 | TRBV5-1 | TGCGCCAGCAGCTGGGGACTAGCGGGAGTAAAAGAGACCCAGTACTTC | CASSWGLAGVKETQYF
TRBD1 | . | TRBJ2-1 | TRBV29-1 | TGCAGCGTTGGCGGGACAGGGAGCTCCTACAATGAGCAGTTCTTC | CSVGGTGSSYNEQFF
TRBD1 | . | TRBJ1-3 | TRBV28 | TGTGCCAGCAGTTTGAGAGACAGGGGGTCCCCGAGGGATGGAAACACCATATATTTT | CASSLRDRGSPRDGNTIYF
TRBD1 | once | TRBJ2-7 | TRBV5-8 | TGTGCCAGCAGCTTGAACGCAGGGGGTAGCGAGCAGTACTTC | CASSLNAGGSEQYF
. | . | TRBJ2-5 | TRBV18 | TGTGCCAGCTCACCACCGACACCAGAAGAGACCCAGTACTTC | CASSPPTPEETQYF
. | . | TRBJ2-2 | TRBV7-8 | TGTGCCAGCAGCCCCCGGGGTCCCGGGGAGCTGTTTTTT | CASSPRGPGELFF
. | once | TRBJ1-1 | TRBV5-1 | TGCGCCAGCAGCTCACGAGATCAGGGCTCCTCCACTGAAGCTTTCTTT | CASSSRDQGSSTEAFF
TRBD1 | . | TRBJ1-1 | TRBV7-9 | TGTGCCAGCATCATCCGGGACAGGGGGCGCAGCACTGAAGCTTTCTTT | CASIIRDRGRSTEAFF
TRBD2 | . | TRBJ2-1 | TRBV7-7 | TGTGCTAGCAGCCCCGGGACTAGCGCCCAGGATGAGCAGTTCTTC | CASSPGTSAQDEQFF
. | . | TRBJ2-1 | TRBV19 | TGTGCCAGTAAGCAGACTGAGAGCTACAATGAGCAGTTCTTC | CASKQTESYNEQFF
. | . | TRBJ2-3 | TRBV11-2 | TGTGCCAGCAGCTTAAATGTCGGGGGCCTCAGCACAGATACGCAGTATTTT | CASSLNVGGLSTDTQYF
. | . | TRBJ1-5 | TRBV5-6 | TGTGCCAGCAGCTTGGGGCAGGGTGTGGAGCCCCAGCATTTT | CASSLGQGVEPQHF
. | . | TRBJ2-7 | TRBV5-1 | TGCGCCAGCAGCTTGGGACCGTATAGGGGTTCCTACGAGCAGTACTTC | CASSLGPYRGSYEQYF
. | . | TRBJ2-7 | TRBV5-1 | TGCGCCAGCAGCTTGGCGATTGCCGGGCCCACCTTAGACGAGCAGTACTTC | CASSLAIAGPTLDEQYF
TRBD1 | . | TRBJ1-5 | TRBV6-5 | TGTGCCAGCAGTGACCGACAGGGGTACCAGCCCCAGCATTTT | CASSDRQGYQPQHF
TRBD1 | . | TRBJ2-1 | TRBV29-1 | TGCAGCGTTGGGGGGACAGGGGGCAATGAGCAGTTCTTC | CSVGGTGGNEQFF
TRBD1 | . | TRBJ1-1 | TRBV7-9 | TGTGCCAGCAGCTTAGCGGACAGGGTTCATGAAGCTTTCTTT | CASSLADRVHEAFF
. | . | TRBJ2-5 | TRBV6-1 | TGTGCCAGCAGTGATAAGGGGCAAGAGACCCAGTACTTC | CASSDKGQETQYF
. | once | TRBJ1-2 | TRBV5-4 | TGTGCCAGCAGCTTGGACGGGACTCCCTATGGCTACACCTTC | CASSLDGTPYGYTF
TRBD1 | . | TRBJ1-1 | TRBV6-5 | TGTGCCAGCAGCCACAGGGGGACCACTGAAGCTTTCTTT | CASSHRGTTEAFF
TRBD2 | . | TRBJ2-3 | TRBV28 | TGTGCCAGCACCGGGGGGGGTAGGGCAGATACGCAGTATTTT | CASTGGGRADTQYF
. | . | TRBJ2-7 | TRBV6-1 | TGTGCCAGCAGTATTAAGGGAAACTCCTACGAGCAGTACTTC | CASSIKGNSYEQYF
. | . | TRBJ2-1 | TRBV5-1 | TGCGCCAGCAGCTTGTATGAAGGCAACTCCTACAATGAGCAGTTCTTC | CASSLYEGNSYNEQFF
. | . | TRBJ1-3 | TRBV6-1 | TGTGCCAGCAGTGATGGTTGGGGAGCGCTCTCTGGAAACACCATATATTTT | CASSDGWGALSGNTIYF
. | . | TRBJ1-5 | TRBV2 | TGTGCCAGCAGTGAGGGTGGTAGTTATAGCAATCAGCCCCAGCATTTT | CASSEGGSYSNQPQHF
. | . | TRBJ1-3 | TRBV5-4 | TGTGCCAGCAGCCCCAGGGGAACTGGAAACACCATATATTTT | CASSPRGTGNTIYF
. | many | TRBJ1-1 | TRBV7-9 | TGTGCCAGCAGCTCGGTAGTAGGCGCTGAAGCTTTCTTT | CASSSVVGAEAFF
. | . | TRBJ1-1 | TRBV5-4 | TGTGCCAGCAGCTTGCTGGGAGATTTGAGCCTTCTGAACACTGAAGCTTTCTTT | CASSLLGDLSLLNTEAFF
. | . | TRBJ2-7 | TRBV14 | TGTGCCAGCAGCGAAGGGACTCAAACGCCCTACGAGCAGTACTTC | CASSEGTQTPYEQYF
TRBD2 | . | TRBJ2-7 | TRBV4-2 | TGTGCCAGCAGCCAAGTCGGTAAAAGGACTAGCGGGCCCTACGAGCAGTACTTC | CASSQVGKRTSGPYEQYF
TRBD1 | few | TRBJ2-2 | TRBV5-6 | TGTGCCAGCAACAGGGGTCCAAACACCGGGGAGCTGTTTTTT | CASNRGPNTGELFF
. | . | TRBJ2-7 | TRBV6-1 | TGTGCCAGCAGTGAATGGGGCGGAAGGCTCTACGAGCAGTACTTC | CASSEWGGRLYEQYF
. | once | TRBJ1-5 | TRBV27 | TGTGCCAGCAGTTTATCGATTAGGAGGGATAGCAATCAGCCCCAGCATTTT | CASSLSIRRDSNQPQHF
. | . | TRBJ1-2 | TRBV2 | TGTGCCAGCAGTGAATTCTGGGGACTAACTAACTATGGCTACACCTTC | CASSEFWGLTNYGYTF
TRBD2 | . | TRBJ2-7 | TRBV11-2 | TGTGCCAGCAGCTTAGAATTTCTAGCGGGAGGTTACTCCTACGAGCAGTACTTC | CASSLEFLAGGYSYEQYF
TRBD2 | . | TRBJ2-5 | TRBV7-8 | TGTGCCAGCAGCCCATCCGAGCGGGAGTTGGGAGAAGAGACCCAGTACTTC | CASSPSERELGEETQYF
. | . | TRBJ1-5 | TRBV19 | TGTGCCAGTAGTACGTATTCGAGGGATCAGCCCCAGCATTTT | CASSTYSRDQPQHF